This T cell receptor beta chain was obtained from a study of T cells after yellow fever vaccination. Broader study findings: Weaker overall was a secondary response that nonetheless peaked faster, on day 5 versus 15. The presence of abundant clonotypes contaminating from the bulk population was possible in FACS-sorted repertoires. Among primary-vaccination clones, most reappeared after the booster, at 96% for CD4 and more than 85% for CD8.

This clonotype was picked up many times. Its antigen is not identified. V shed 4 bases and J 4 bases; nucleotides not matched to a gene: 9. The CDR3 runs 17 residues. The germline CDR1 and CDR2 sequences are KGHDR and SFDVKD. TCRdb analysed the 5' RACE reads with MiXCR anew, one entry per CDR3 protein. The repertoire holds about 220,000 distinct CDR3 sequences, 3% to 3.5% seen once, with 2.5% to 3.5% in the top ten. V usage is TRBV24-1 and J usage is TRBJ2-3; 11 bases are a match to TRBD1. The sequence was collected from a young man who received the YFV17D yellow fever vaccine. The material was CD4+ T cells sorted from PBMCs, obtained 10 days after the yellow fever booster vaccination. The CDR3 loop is CATSDTGQGAASDTQYF. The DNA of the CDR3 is TGTGCCACCAGTGACACCGGACAGGGGGCGGCTTCAGATACGCAGTATTTT.